Described below is a single TCR beta chain sequence and its context. The germline V gene has CDR1 SGHRS and CDR2 YFSETQ. CDR3 length: 16 amino acids. V lost 4 bases to trimming and J lost 0 bases, with 17 bases between them. The sample originates from a study of blood T cell repertoires in COVID-19. Study background: Specimens from acute and convalescent COVID-19 originated in the United States, Italy and Spain. Sample material is recorded as cDNA or gDNA derived from T cells, B-cell-depleted T cells, or PBMCs.

Per the original data handling: It was from reference gene primer amplification that nucleated cell counts were estimated. The data were produced by immunoSEQ multiplex PCR, yet TCRdb's version contains in-frame clones alone and is incomplete. The V and J calls and clone size are taken from that table; D and trimming were inferred from the DNA. The sample has fewer than 250,000 clones; approximately 79% are singletons. The clonotype comes from a woman between 50 and 59 years old with acute or convalescent COVID-19. The sample taken for sequencing was peripheral blood. The rearrangement joins TRBV5-1 to TRBJ2-7, with D possibly TRBD2 on 5 matching bases. CDR3 sequence (DNA): TGCGCCAGCAGCGGAGCAGGACTTTCCAGCTCCTACGAGCAGTACTTC. Amino acid sequence: CASSGAGLSSSYEQYF.